Included here is one T cell receptor beta chain sequence, with context. Its target is unknown. This sample is drawn from a study of T cells in Graves' hyperthyroidism and ophthalmopathy. Trimming stripped 3 bases from V and 1 base from J, with 7 bases between. The CDR3 has 14 residues. Stability of Graves' hyperthyroidism was defined as absent ophthalmopathy progression within 18 months. Diagnostic assessment was based on clinical symptoms, serum thyroxine and TRAb, thyroid ultrasound and orbital computed tomography. Study findings and constraints: Ophthalmopathy and stable hyperthyroidism were told apart by a 13 V-J model.

The CDR3 regions of TCR beta were amplified from RNA transcripts. With the HTBI primer set, the TCR CDR3 went through a first round of RT-PCR. Each CDR3 protein gets one entry after TCRdb re-called the multiplex PCR reads with MiXCR. The sample has almost 600,000 distinct CDR3 sequences; around 42% are singletons. The sample was peripheral blood or thyroid tissue (not recorded which). This sequence originates from a woman aged 18-29 years with Graves' hyperthyroidism. The chain links TRBV12-3 or TRBV12-4 to TRBJ2-1; D unresolved. The CDR3 region has the DNA TGTGCCAGCAGTTTCCGCGTATCCTACAATGAGCAGTTCTTC. Residues: CASSFRVSYNEQFF.